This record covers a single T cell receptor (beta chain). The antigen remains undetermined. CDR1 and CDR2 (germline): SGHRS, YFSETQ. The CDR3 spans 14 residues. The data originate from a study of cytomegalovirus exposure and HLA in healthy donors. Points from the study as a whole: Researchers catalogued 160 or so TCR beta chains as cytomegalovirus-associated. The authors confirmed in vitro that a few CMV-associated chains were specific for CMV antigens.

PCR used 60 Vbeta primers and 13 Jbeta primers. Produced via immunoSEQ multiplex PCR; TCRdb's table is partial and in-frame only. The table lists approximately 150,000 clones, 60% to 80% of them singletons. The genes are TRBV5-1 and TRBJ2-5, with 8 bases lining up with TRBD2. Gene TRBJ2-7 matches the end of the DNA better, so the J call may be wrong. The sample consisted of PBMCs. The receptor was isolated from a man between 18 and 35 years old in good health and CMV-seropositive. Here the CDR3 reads CASSRTSGSYEQYF. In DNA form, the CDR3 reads TGCGCCAGCAGCCGTACTAGCGGATCCTACGAGCAGTACTTC.